This T cell receptor beta chain was documented in a study of blood T cell repertoires in COVID-19. For the study at large: Whether acute or convalescent, the COVID-19 samples came from the United States, Italy and Spain. PBMCs, B-cell-depleted T cells, or T cells provided the cDNA or gDNA that made up the material.

Study processing details: Estimated nucleated cell counts came from reference gene primer amplification. Clones were sequenced by immunoSEQ multiplex PCR, and TCRdb holds only the in-frame ones, with some missing. V and J calls and clone size come straight from that table; D and trimming were deduced from the DNA. Of roughly 260,000 clones listed, about 90% are singletons. The J segment lost 5 bases and the V segment lost 2 bases, leaving 10 bases of the junction unmatched. CDR1 SEHNR and CDR2 FQNEAQ come from the germline V gene (reference sequence). The CDR3 has 18 residues. This sequence joins TRBV7-9 and TRBJ2-2; 11 nucleotides line up with TRBD2. Sequences were obtained from peripheral blood. The TCR comes from a person under 35 with COVID-19, enrolled during active disease. CDR3 coding DNA: TGTGCCAGCAGCTTACTGCGTTTAGCGGGAGGGCAGACCGGGGAGCTGTTTTTT. It specifies CASSLLRLAGGQTGELFF.